The entry below gives a single T cell receptor beta chain sequence along with its context. Germline assignment: CDR1 MNHEY and CDR2 SVGEGT. This CDR3 contains 17 residues. V dropped 6 bases and J dropped 4; count of bases not matched to a gene: 9. This record belongs to a study of blood T cell repertoires in COVID-19. The overall study: From T cells, B-cell-depleted T cells, or PBMCs came the material, which was cDNA or gDNA.

In the authors' workflow: Amplification of reference gene primers provided the estimated nucleated cell counts. TCRdb keeps only in-frame clones here, not all; method: immunoSEQ multiplex PCR. D and trimming were read from the DNA, whereas the V and J calls and clone size are those reported in that table. The sample contains more than 25,000 clones, approximately 87% of which appear only once. The sequencing input was peripheral blood. The receptor was isolated from a human donor with active COVID-19. The donor label of this sample is uncertain. The rearrangement links TRBV6-2 or TRBV6-3 to TRBJ2-5, with TRBD2 matching over 15 bases. The CDR3 loop reads CASSSGLAGGPVETQYF. CDR3 in DNA: TGTGCCAGCAGCTCCGGACTAGCGGGAGGGCCGGTAGAGACCCAGTACTTC.